This TCR beta chain was sequenced in a study of persistence of HIV-infected CD4 T cells. A note on this clone: Its antigen is unknown.

Cells were stimulated with CMV-infected fibroblast lysates at 10 ug/mL. Memory cells lacking CD40L and CD69 with high CD45RO were sorted. For about 20 hours, CD8-depleted PBMCs received anti-CD28/CD49d costimulation, a CD40-blocking antibody and enfuvirtide. Study-level results: Antigen-responding cells were enriched for degenerate expanded CDR3beta sequences.

This was the immunoSEQ version 4 assay in survey mode. The repertoire was sequenced with immunoSEQ multiplex PCR; TCRdb's copy has only in-frame clones and lacks some. The top ten clones hold around 6.6% of a sample with fewer than 35,000 clones, roughly 82% of them seen once. This sample comprised CD4+ T cells sorted from PBMCs after roughly 18-hour stimulation, obtained from a patient who received antiretroviral therapy. This sequence originates from an adult woman with HIV who was CMV-seropositive.

DNA for the CDR3: TGTGCCAGCAGTTTCAGGGGAGACTATGGCTACACCTTC. It yields the protein CASSFRGDYGYTF. This chain joins TRBV12-3 or TRBV12-4 and TRBJ1-2; D is perhaps TRBD1 (6 bases). V dropped 3 bases and J dropped 3 bases, with 8 bases sitting between them. The CDR3 contains 13 residues.